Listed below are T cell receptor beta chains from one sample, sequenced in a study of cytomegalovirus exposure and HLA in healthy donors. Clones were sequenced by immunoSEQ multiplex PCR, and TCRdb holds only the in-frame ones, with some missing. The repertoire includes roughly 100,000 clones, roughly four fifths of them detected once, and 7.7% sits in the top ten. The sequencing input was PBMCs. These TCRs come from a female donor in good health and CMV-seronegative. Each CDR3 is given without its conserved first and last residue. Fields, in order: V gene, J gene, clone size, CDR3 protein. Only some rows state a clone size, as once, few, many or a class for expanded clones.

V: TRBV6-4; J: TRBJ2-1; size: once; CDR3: ASSAAGGPSEQF
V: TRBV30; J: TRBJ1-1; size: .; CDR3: AWSPLGMNTEAF
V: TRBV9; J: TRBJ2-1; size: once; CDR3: ASSVRTSGTLYNEQF
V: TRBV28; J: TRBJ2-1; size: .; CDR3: ASSFSGKQTGHNEQF
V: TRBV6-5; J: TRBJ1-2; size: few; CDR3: ASREDRGYGYT
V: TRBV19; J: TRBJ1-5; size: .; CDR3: ASSLDRGSNQPQH
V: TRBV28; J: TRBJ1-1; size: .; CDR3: ASTQGAGPNTEAF
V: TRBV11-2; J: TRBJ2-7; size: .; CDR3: ASSLLADRAYEQY
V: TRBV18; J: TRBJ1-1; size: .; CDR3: ASSLGQGGTEAF
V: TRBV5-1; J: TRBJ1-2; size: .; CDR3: ASSLGDWDRYGYT
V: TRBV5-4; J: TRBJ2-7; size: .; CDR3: ASSLSDRELTEQY
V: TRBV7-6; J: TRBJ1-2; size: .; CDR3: ASSLGPTGAYGYT
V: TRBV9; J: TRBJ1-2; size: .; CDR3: ASSVEGRGQGYT
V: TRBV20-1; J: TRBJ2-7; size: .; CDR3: SATDREQY
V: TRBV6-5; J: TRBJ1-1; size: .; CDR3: ASRLFNTEAF
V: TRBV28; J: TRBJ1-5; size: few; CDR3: AVVGGYNQPQH
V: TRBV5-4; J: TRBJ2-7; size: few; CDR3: ASSSTGGSYEQY
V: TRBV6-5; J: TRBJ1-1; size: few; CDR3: ASRTGLGEAF
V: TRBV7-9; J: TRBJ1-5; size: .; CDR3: ASSLGWGQLDQPQH
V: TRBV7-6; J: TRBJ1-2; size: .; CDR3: ASSSDRRGYT
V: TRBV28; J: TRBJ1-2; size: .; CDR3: ASSDPQGGGSYGYT
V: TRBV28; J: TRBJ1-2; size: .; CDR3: ASSPPYYRERGGYT
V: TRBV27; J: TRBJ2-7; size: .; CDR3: ASSSSPGVSYEQY
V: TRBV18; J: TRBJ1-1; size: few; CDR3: ASSPPSGNTEAF
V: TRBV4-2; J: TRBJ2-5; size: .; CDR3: ASSFCAEGEGTETQY
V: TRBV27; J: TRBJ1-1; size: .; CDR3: ASSYDRGHTEAF
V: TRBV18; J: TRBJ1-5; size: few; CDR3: ASSPTGGYQPQH
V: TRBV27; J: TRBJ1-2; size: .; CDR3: ASSLQGRTGGYT
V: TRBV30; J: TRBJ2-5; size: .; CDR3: AWSPRQVQETQY
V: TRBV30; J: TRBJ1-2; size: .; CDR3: AWSPGLNYGYT
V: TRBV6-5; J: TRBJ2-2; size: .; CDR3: ASSYRGGWAGELF
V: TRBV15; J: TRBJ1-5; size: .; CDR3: ATSRGGQGNQPQH
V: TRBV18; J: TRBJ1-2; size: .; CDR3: ASSEDRVGGYT
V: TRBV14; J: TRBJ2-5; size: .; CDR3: ASSQRLTFQETQY
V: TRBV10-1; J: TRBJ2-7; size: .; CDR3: ASSDKGRNEQY
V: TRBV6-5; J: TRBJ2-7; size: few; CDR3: ASSYSTAGGPYEQY
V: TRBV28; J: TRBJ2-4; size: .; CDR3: ASSLRQQAKNIQY
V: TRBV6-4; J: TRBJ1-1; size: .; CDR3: ASSDSPGGTEAF
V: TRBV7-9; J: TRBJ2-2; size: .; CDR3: ASSPIKTGDANTGELF
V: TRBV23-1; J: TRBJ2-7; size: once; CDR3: ASSQFGRDTPIGEQY
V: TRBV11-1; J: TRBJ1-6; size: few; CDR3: ASSPRVDSPLH
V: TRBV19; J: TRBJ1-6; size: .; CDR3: ASSLGQGRTPLH
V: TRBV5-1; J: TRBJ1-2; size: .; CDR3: ASSLGSAGLAYGYT
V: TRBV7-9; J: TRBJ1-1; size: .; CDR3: ASSLDRLTGGTEAF